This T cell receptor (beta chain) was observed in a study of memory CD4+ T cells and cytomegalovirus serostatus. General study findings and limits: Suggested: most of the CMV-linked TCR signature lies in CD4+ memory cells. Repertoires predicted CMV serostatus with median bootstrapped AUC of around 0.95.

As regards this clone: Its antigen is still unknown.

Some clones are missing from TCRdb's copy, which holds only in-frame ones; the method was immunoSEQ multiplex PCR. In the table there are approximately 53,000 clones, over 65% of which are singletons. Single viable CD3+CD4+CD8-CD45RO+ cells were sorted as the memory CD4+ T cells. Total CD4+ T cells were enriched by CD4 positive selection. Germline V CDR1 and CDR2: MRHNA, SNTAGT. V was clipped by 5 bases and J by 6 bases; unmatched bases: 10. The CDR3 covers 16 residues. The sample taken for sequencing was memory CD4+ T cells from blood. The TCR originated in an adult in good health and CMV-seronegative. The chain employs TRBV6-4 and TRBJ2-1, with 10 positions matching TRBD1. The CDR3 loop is CASSQLPGQGTNEQFF. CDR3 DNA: TGTGCCAGCAGTCAACTACCGGGACAGGGGACCAATGAGCAGTTCTTC.